This T cell receptor beta chain was obtained from a study of OX40 agonist ivuxolimab in advanced cancers. Study context: Subjects had a mean age of roughly 57 years, with a range of about 20 to 85; roughly 83% were male.

CDR1 is SGHDN and CDR2 is FVKESK in the germline V gene. The CDR3 is 15 amino acids. Trimming took 4 bases from V and 3 from J; bases not matched to a gene: 8. Method: immunoSEQ multiplex PCR; TCRdb's copy keeps in-frame clones and lacks some. The sample includes under 40,000 clones, about 80% of them seen just once. Sample: CD4+ or CD8+ T cells sorted from blood, taken in a trial of the OX40 agonist ivuxolimab. This TCR derives from an adult with an advanced solid tumor such as melanoma, head and neck, liver or kidney cancer. V usage is TRBV14 and J usage is TRBJ1-2; 7 bases map to TRBD1. The CDR3 DNA is TGTGCCAGCAGCCCTCCGGACAGGCCGGACTATGGCTACACCTTC. Its translation is CASSPPDRPDYGYTF.